These 6 T cell receptor beta chains share one sample of origin, sequenced in a study of cytomegalovirus exposure and HLA in healthy donors. Primers: 60 Vbeta forward and 13 Jbeta reverse. Using immunoSEQ multiplex PCR, the repertoire was profiled, and TCRdb retains in-frame clones only, with some absent. This listing includes roughly 100,000 clones. Sequencing input: PBMCs. These receptor sequences come from a man aged 35 to 55 in good health and CMV-seronegative.

V is TRBV27 and J is TRBJ1-1; TRBD1 is a possible D gene (6 bases). The CDR3 spans 12 residues. Trimming left V 6 bases short and J 7 bases short, with 12 bases between. Germline lookup yields CDR1 MNHEY and CDR2 SMNVEV (reference sequence). CDR3 loop: CASSPQGGEAFF. CDR3 DNA sequence: TGTGCCAGCAGCCCACAGGGCGGTGAAGCTTTCTTT.

This sequence joins TRBV9 and TRBJ2-5; 9 positions agree with TRBD2. This CDR3 has 15 residues. Germline V gene lookup returns CDR1 SGDLS and CDR2 YYNGEE. Trimming at V came to 1 base and at J to 4 bases, leaving 5 bases not matched to a gene. The CDR3, as DNA: TGTGCCAGCAGCGTACTAGCGGGGTTCGGAGAGACCCAGTACTTC. It specifies CASSVLAGFGETQYF.

This chain connects TRBV19 to TRBJ2-1; 9 bases align to TRBD2. The CDR3 consists of 16 residues. Germline CDR1 LNHDA, CDR2 SQIVND (reference sequence). Trimming took 3 bases from V and 3 from J; bases not matched to a gene: 6. CDR3: CASSILVSGGYNEQFF. DNA for the CDR3: TGTGCCAGTAGTATTTTAGTTAGCGGGGGCTACAATGAGCAGTTCTTC.

The rearrangement joins TRBV7-2 to TRBJ1-6; the D gene is possibly TRBD1 (5 bases). The germline gives CDR1 SGHTA, CDR2 FQGNSA. The CDR3 covers 15 residues. V lost 0 bases to trimming and J lost 7 bases, with 10 bases between them. CDR3 in DNA: TGTGCCAGCAGCTTAGCGGGGGGGGACAATTCACCCCTCCACTTT. Protein: CASSLAGGDNSPLHF.

J is TRBJ2-5 and V is TRBV27, with a weak D call TRBD2 (7 bases). V lost 3 bases, J lost 4 bases, and 18 bases lay in between. Germline CDR1 is MNHEY and CDR2 is SMNVEV (reference sequence). The CDR3 extends over 16 amino acids. The CDR3 spells CASSFRGGEIGETQYF. For the CDR3, the DNA is TGTGCCAGCAGTTTTAGGGGGGGCGAAATCGGAGAGACCCAGTACTTC.

The chain links TRBV5-6 to TRBJ2-3; D might be TRBD1 (5 bases). Trimming took off 2 bases at V and 4 bases at J, with 17 bases between the two ends. This CDR3 contains 16 residues. Germline lookup yields CDR1 SGHDT and CDR2 YYEEEE. CDR3 sequence (DNA): TGTGCCAGCAGCTTCATCAGGGCACCAAGCTCAGATACGCAGTATTTT. This gives the protein CASSFIRAPSSDTQYF. Supplemented by reference TRBV5-6 and TRBJ2-3, the full variable domain reads DAGVTQSPTHLIKTRGQQVTLRCSPKSGHDTVSWYQQALGQGPQFIFQYYEEEERQRGNFPDRFSGHQFPNYSSELNVNALLLGDSALYLCASSFIRAPSSDTQYFGPGTRLTVL.